The rows below give T cell receptor beta chains drawn from one sample of a study of shared clonotypes between healthy human individuals. TCRdb's copy holds only in-frame clones and misses some; the assay was immunoSEQ multiplex PCR. The sample yields more than 2 million clones, 95% seen once. The sequenced sample consisted of naive CD4+ T cells sorted from blood. The receptors here all came from a man younger than 35 in good health. Both conserved end residues are part of each CDR3. D genes are given only for firm matches. Clone size, where shown, is once, few, many, or a class for clones that have expanded.

J,size,V,D,CDR3,DNA
TRBJ2-3,-,TRBV5-1,-,CASSLEAGAHTDTQYF,TGCGCCAGCAGCTTGGAGGCAGGAGCCCACACAGATACGCAGTATTTT
TRBJ2-1,-,TRBV30,-,CAWRASPRSRSSYNEQFF,TGTGCCTGGAGGGCCTCTCCGAGGTCGAGAAGCTCCTACAATGAGCAGTTCTTC
TRBJ2-1,-,TRBV7-9,TRBD2,CASSLLGTSESNEQFF,TGTGCCAGCAGCTTGCTGGGTACTAGCGAGTCTAATGAGCAGTTCTTC
TRBJ2-7,-,TRBV7-8,-,CASSPNYEQYF,TGTGCCAGCAGCCCAAACTACGAGCAGTACTTC
TRBJ2-5,-,TRBV12-5,-,CASGTLVQETQYF,TGTGCTAGTGGCACTCTAGTCCAAGAGACCCAGTACTTC
TRBJ2-1,once,TRBV30,-,CAWSVFQIYNEQFF,TGTGCCTGGAGTGTATTTCAGATTTACAATGAGCAGTTCTTC
TRBJ2-5,-,TRBV7-8,TRBD2,CASSLALAGVETQYF,TGTGCCAGCAGCTTAGCACTAGCGGGAGTGGAGACCCAGTACTTC
TRBJ1-2,-,TRBV18,TRBD1,CASSQGASNNYGYTF,TGTGCCAGCTCACAGGGGGCCTCTAATAACTATGGCTACACCTTC
TRBJ2-3,once,TRBV2,TRBD2,CASSEGVAGGLDTQYF,TGTGCCAGCAGTGAAGGGGTAGCGGGAGGGTTGGATACGCAGTATTTT
TRBJ1-2,-,TRBV7-3,TRBD1,CASSPGQGGYTF,TGTGCCAGCAGCCCAGGACAGGGCGGCTACACCTTC
TRBJ2-2,once,TRBV28,-,CASSSDTENTGELFF,TGTGCCAGCAGTTCAGACACGGAAAACACCGGGGAGCTGTTTTTT
TRBJ1-5,-,TRBV28,-,CASSQAGTLFQPQHF,TGTGCCAGCAGTCAAGCCGGGACATTATTTCAGCCCCAGCATTTT
TRBJ2-2,-,TRBV9,-,CASRGPNTGELFF,TGTGCCAGCAGGGGGCCCAACACCGGGGAGCTGTTTTTT
TRBJ2-2,-,TRBV27,TRBD2,CASTLATNTGELFF,TGTGCCAGCACACTAGCGACCAACACCGGGGAGCTGTTTTTT
TRBJ2-7,-,TRBV28,-,CASSSPRGGVGEQYF,TGTGCCAGCAGTTCCCCTCGGGGTGGAGTGGGCGAGCAGTACTTC
TRBJ1-2,once,TRBV5-4,-,CASSWTTPNYGYTF,TGTGCCAGCAGCTGGACTACTCCAAACTATGGCTACACCTTC
TRBJ1-1,-,TRBV2,-,CASSEALGRNTEAFF,TGTGCCAGCAGTGAAGCGCTTGGGCGGAACACTGAAGCTTTCTTT
TRBJ2-5,-,TRBV6-1,-,CASSPGARETQYF,TGTGCCAGCAGCCCGGGGGCCAGGGAGACCCAGTACTTC
TRBJ1-5,-,TRBV6-5,-,CASSYSPNQPQHF,TGTGCCAGCAGTTACTCCCCTAATCAGCCCCAGCATTTT
TRBJ2-5,-,TRBV5-1,-,CASSLARGSQETQYF,TGCGCCAGCAGCTTGGCCAGAGGCAGTCAAGAGACCCAGTACTTC
TRBJ2-1,-,TRBV2,-,CASSPSLGGSYNEQFF,TGTGCCAGCAGTCCCTCCTTAGGAGGGTCCTACAATGAGCAGTTCTTC
TRBJ2-5,-,TRBV6-1,-,CASSELSSVETQYF,TGTGCCAGCAGTGAATTGAGTAGCGTAGAGACCCAGTACTTC
TRBJ2-2,-,TRBV2,-,CASSATGELFF,TGTGCCAGCAGCGCCACCGGGGAGCTGTTTTTT
TRBJ2-2,-,TRBV27,-,CASSQITGELFF,TGTGCCAGCAGTCAGATCACCGGGGAGCTGTTTTTT
TRBJ1-1,-,TRBV4-2,-,CASSQEVKGGNTEAFF,TGTGCCAGCAGCCAAGAAGTGAAGGGGGGGAACACTGAAGCTTTCTTT
TRBJ1-2,-,TRBV9,-,CASSEGRRGLYGYTF,TGTGCCAGCAGCGAGGGAAGGCGAGGACTCTATGGCTACACCTTC
TRBJ1-6,-,TRBV4-3,-,CASSQDQTGTNSPLHF,TGCGCCAGCAGCCAAGATCAGACGGGGACGAATTCACCCCTCCACTTT
TRBJ1-1,-,TRBV19,-,CASRPIEGLNTEAFF,TGTGCCAGTAGGCCTATTGAGGGGTTGAACACTGAAGCTTTCTTT
TRBJ1-3,few,TRBV2,TRBD1,CASSSDRGGNTIYF,TGTGCCAGCAGTTCTGACAGGGGTGGAAACACCATATATTTT
TRBJ1-6,-,TRBV27,-,CASKISSSSYNSPLHF,TGTGCCAGCAAGATTAGCTCGAGCTCCTATAATTCACCCCTCCACTTT
TRBJ1-1,-,TRBV25-1,-,CASSERPGATEAFF,TGTGCCAGCAGTGAACGGCCAGGGGCCACTGAAGCTTTCTTT
TRBJ1-1,-,TRBV19,-,CASSPQGSTEAFF,TGTGCCAGTAGTCCCCAGGGTAGCACTGAAGCTTTCTTT
TRBJ2-1,-,TRBV29-1,TRBD2,CSVARLAGASHNEQFF,TGCAGCGTTGCCCGCCTAGCGGGAGCCAGTCACAATGAGCAGTTCTTC
TRBJ1-1,-,TRBV2,TRBD1,CAAQGGTANTEAFF,TGTGCCGCCCAGGGGGGTACGGCGAACACTGAAGCTTTCTTT
TRBJ2-3,-,TRBV6-6,TRBD1,CASSFRDRTDTQYF,TGTGCCAGCAGTTTCCGGGACAGGACAGATACGCAGTATTTT
TRBJ2-7,-,TRBV7-9,-,CASSLDKSYEQYF,TGTGCCAGCAGCTTAGACAAGAGCTACGAGCAGTACTTC
TRBJ1-5,once,TRBV7-2,-,CASSLDGSNNQPQHF,TGTGCCAGCAGCTTAGACGGGTCGAACAATCAGCCCCAGCATTTT
TRBJ2-5,-,TRBV7-7,-,CASSLVGSWTQYF,TGTGCTAGCAGCTTAGTGGGGTCCTGGACCCAGTACTTC
TRBJ2-3,-,TRBV11-2,-,CASTTGPYPTDTQYF,TGTGCCAGCACCACCGGGCCCTACCCCACAGATACGCAGTATTTT
TRBJ2-7,once,TRBV7-2,TRBD1,CASSGPTGVENF,TGTGCCAGCAGCGGACCGACAGGGGTCGAAAACTTC
TRBJ2-7,-,TRBV7-2,-,CASSLDAASPYEQYF,TGTGCCAGCAGCTTAGACGCAGCCTCTCCCTACGAGCAGTACTTC
TRBJ1-1,-,TRBV30,-,CAWSYSINTEAFF,TGTGCCTGGAGTTACAGTATAAACACTGAAGCTTTCTTT
TRBJ1-2,-,TRBV6-6,-,CASRRGVPYGYTF,TGTGCCAGCAGGAGAGGGGTCCCCTATGGCTACACCTTC
TRBJ2-3,-,TRBV5-6,TRBD2,CASTLSGGTPGDTQYF,TGTGCCAGCACCCTTAGCGGGGGGACGCCTGGGGATACGCAGTATTTT
TRBJ1-6,-,TRBV5-6,-,CASSLVDGGNSPLHF,TGTGCCAGCAGCTTGGTTGACGGAGGGAATTCACCCCTCCACTTT
TRBJ1-6,-,TRBV28,-,CATTPGGMNSPLHF,TGTGCCACCACCCCGGGGGGGATGAATTCACCCCTCCACTTT
TRBJ2-5,-,TRBV28,TRBD2,CASSLQRGAQETQYF,TGTGCCAGCAGTTTACAGCGGGGGGCCCAAGAGACCCAGTACTTC
TRBJ2-3,-,TRBV10-3,TRBD1,CAIGEGTGGEDTQYF,TGTGCCATCGGGGAAGGGACAGGGGGCGAAGATACGCAGTATTTT
TRBJ2-2,-,TRBV5-1,-,CASSLDEGYTGELFF,TGCGCCAGCAGCTTGGACGAAGGGTACACCGGGGAGCTGTTTTTT
TRBJ2-3,once,TRBV4-3,TRBD2,CASSQGGKTSGISTDTQYF,TGCGCCAGCAGCCAAGGGGGAAAGACTAGCGGAATTAGCACAGATACGCAGTATTTT
TRBJ2-3,-,TRBV4-3,-,CASSLVPDAVGTDTQYF,TGCGCCAGCAGCCTTGTCCCGGACGCGGTTGGCACAGATACGCAGTATTTT
TRBJ2-1,-,TRBV29-1,TRBD2,CSVKQGAGTSGASSYNEQFF,TGCAGCGTTAAGCAGGGGGCTGGGACTAGCGGGGCAAGCTCCTACAATGAGCAGTTCTTC